This T cell receptor beta chain originates from a study of blood T cell repertoires in COVID-19. This CDR3 is 12 amino acids long. Germline CDR1 is ENHRY and CDR2 is SYGVKD. Between the trimmed V and J ends, which lost 2 bases and 7 bases, there was a span of 6 bases. This clone has just one count. Cohort 3 recovery required two negative PCRs, clearance, or symptom resolution. Sequenced by immunoSEQ multiplex PCR; TCRdb stores in-frame clones only, minus some. The sample has nearly 350,000 clones, 87% seen once; the top ten hold approximately 0.99%. The receptor was isolated from a woman younger than 45 who had recovered from COVID-19. The rearrangement joins TRBV10-3 to TRBJ2-1; D is ambiguous. The sequenced sample consisted of PBMCs or T cells enriched from blood (not recorded which). CDR3 coding DNA: TGTGCCATCAGTGAGGTGAGGAATGAGCAGTTCTTC. As protein: CAISEVRNEQFF.